This T cell receptor (beta chain) was observed in a study of cytomegalovirus exposure and HLA in healthy donors. This clone was seen a single time. Antigen: not known. Study conclusions and caveats: As immune exposure information, only CMV serostatus was available. In a later analysis, several top co-occurrence clusters appeared linked to parvovirus B19, influenza, CMV and Epstein-Barr virus.

The PCR was carried out with 60 Vbeta primers and 13 Jbeta primers. Produced via immunoSEQ multiplex PCR; TCRdb's table is partial and in-frame only. The data hold 150,000 to 200,000 clones, with roughly 80% observed a single time. Trimming removed 8 bases from V and 1 base from J, with 12 bases in between. Per the germline V gene, CDR1 is SEHNR and CDR2 is FQNEAQ (reference sequence). This CDR3 contains 14 residues. The sequence was collected from a boy aged 5 to 17 in good health and CMV-seronegative. The rearrangement uses TRBV7-9 and TRBJ1-3; tentative D call: TRBD1 (5 bases). Sequencing was performed on PBMCs. The CDR3 loop is CASHWGESGNTIYF. The CDR3 nucleotides are TGTGCCAGCCATTGGGGGGAATCTGGAAACACCATATATTTT.